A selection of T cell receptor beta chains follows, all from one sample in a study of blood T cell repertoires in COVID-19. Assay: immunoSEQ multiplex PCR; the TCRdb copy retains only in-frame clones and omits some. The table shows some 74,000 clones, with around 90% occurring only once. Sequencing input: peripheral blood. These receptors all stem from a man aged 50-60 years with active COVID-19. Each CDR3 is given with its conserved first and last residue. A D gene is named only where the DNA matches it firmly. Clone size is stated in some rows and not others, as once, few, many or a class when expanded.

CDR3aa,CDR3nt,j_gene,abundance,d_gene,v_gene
CASSLRQGAYEQYF,TGTGCCAGCAGCTTGAGACAGGGGGCCTACGAGCAGTACTTC,TRBJ2-7,-,TRBD1,TRBV5-5
CASSLQPGVNTEAFF,TGTGCCAGCAGTCTACAGCCGGGGGTAAACACTGAAGCTTTCTTT,TRBJ1-1,few,-,TRBV4-2
CAIAGTGFNYGYTF,TGTGCCATAGCCGGGACTGGGTTTAACTATGGCTACACCTTC,TRBJ1-2,-,-,TRBV10-3
CASRLKGRGADEQYF,TGTGCCAGCAGGCTAAAGGGCCGGGGGGCAGACGAGCAGTACTTC,TRBJ2-7,-,-,TRBV5-4
CASSYSKLAGAHMWDTQYF,TGTGCCAGCAGTTACTCGAAGCTAGCGGGAGCCCACATGTGGGATACGCAGTATTTT,TRBJ2-3,few,TRBD2,TRBV6-2/TRBV6-3
CASSLTAAGPQYF,TGTGCCAGCAGCTTAACAGCGGCAGGTCCCCAGTACTTC,TRBJ2-7,-,-,TRBV7-3
CASSWRTGGNEKLFF,TGTGCCAGCAGCTGGAGGACAGGGGGGAATGAAAAACTGTTTTTT,TRBJ1-4,once,TRBD1,TRBV9
CASSSGQNTGELFF,TGCGCCAGCAGCTCCGGACAGAACACCGGGGAGCTGTTTTTT,TRBJ2-2,-,-,TRBV5-1
CASSSVAGDNSPLHF,TGTGCCAGCAGCTCGGTTGCTGGTGATAATTCACCCCTCCACTTT,TRBJ1-6,once,-,TRBV7-9
CASSLTGDRDEQFF,TGCGCCAGCAGCTTGACAGGGGACAGGGATGAGCAGTTCTTC,TRBJ2-1,once,TRBD1,TRBV5-1
CSARIGVEQFF,TGCAGTGCTAGAATCGGGGTCGAGCAGTTCTTC,TRBJ2-1,-,-,TRBV20-1
CASSHPGQGAGSYNSPLHF,TGTGCCAGCAGCCATCCGGGACAGGGGGCTGGTTCCTATAATTCACCCCTCCACTTT,TRBJ1-6,few,TRBD1,TRBV7-2
CASSLTSGDNQPQHF,TGTGCCAGCAGCTTAACCTCAGGGGACAATCAGCCCCAGCATTTT,TRBJ1-5,-,-,TRBV7-2
CASSRQVSNSPLHF,TGTGCCAGCAGCCGACAGGTCTCGAATTCACCCCTCCACTTT,TRBJ1-6,-,-,TRBV5-5
CASSMSSYNEQFF,TGTGCCAGCAGTATGAGCTCCTACAATGAGCAGTTCTTC,TRBJ2-1,-,-,TRBV27
CAWTLPGGLTNEKLFF,TGTGCCTGGACCCTACCGGGGGGGCTGACTAATGAAAAACTGTTTTTT,TRBJ1-4,-,-,TRBV30
CASSFKRAIRVNTEAFF,TGTGCCAGCAGTTTTAAGAGGGCGATTAGGGTGAACACTGAAGCTTTCTTT,TRBJ1-1,once,-,TRBV28
CAWSGGGNEKLFF,TGTGCCTGGAGTGGAGGTGGGAATGAAAAACTGTTTTTT,TRBJ1-4,-,-,TRBV30
CAWSSGTGNTEAFF,TGTGCCTGGAGTAGTGGGACAGGGAACACTGAAGCTTTCTTT,TRBJ1-1,-,TRBD1,TRBV30
CAWRNRREGMERLFF,TGTGCCTGGAGGAACCGGAGGGAGGGAATGGAACGGCTGTTTTTT,TRBJ1-4,-,-,TRBV30
CASSLVPGSNEQFF,TGTGCCAGCAGCTTAGTTCCGGGGTCAAATGAGCAGTTCTTC,TRBJ2-1,-,-,TRBV7-2
CASSPNSGTGLTEAFF,TGTGCCAGCAGCCCCAACTCCGGGACAGGGCTCACTGAAGCTTTCTTT,TRBJ1-1,-,TRBD1,TRBV7-9
CASSSLGSYEQYF,TGTGCCAGCAGTTCCCTAGGTAGTTACGAGCAGTACTTC,TRBJ2-7,once,-,TRBV6-5